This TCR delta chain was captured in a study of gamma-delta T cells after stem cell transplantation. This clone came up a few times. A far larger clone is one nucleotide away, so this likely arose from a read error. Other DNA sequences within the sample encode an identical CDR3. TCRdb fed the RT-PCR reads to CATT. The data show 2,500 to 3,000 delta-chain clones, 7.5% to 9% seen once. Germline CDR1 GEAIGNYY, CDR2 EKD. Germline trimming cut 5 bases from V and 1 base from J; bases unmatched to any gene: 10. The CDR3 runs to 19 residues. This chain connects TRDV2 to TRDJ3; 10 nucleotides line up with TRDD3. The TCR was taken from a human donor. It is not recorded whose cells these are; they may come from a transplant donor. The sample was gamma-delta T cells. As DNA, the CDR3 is TGTGCCTGTGTAGAGTGGGGGATACCGGGATCCTGGGACACCCGACAGATGTTTTTC. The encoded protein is CACVEWGIPGSWDTRQMFF.